These T cell receptor beta chains were read from a single sample in a study of T cell changes during pregnancy in multiple sclerosis. The repertoire was sequenced with immunoSEQ multiplex PCR; TCRdb's copy has only in-frame clones and lacks some. The sample includes tens of thousands of clones, 80% to 90% of them seen just once. The source material was CD4+ T cells from peripheral blood mononuclear cells, sampled in the first trimester of pregnancy. These receptors all come from a female donor with multiple sclerosis, enrolled in a pregnancy study. Both conserved end residues are part of each CDR3. D genes are given only for firm matches. Not every row has a clone size; where given, it reads once, few, many or a size class.

J: TRBJ1-6; V: TRBV19; D: TRBD1; size: few; DNA: TGTGCCAGTAGTATCCAGGCAGGGGGCGGTTCACCCCTCCACTTT; CDR3: CASSIQAGGGSPLHF
J: TRBJ2-6; V: TRBV7-9; D: NA; size: NA; DNA: TGTGCCAGCAGTCGAGATCGGGGCTCTGGGGCCAACGTCCTGACTTTC; CDR3: CASSRDRGSGANVLTF
J: TRBJ1-3; V: TRBV6-5; D: NA; size: once; DNA: TGTGCCAGCAGGCGAGAGCTTTGGGGAAACACCATATATTTT; CDR3: CASRRELWGNTIYF
J: TRBJ1-4; V: TRBV11-2; D: NA; size: few; DNA: TGTGCCAGCAGCTCGCGCCCTGGAGCTAATGAAAAACTGTTTTTT; CDR3: CASSSRPGANEKLFF
J: TRBJ1-1; V: TRBV30; D: NA; size: NA; DNA: TGTGCCTGGAGTATATCAGGGAACACTGAAGCTTTCTTT; CDR3: CAWSISGNTEAFF
J: TRBJ2-1; V: TRBV5-5; D: TRBD1; size: NA; DNA: TGTGCCAGCAGCTTGGCCCGGACAGGGGGGTCCTACAATGAGCAGTTCTTC; CDR3: CASSLARTGGSYNEQFF
J: TRBJ2-2; V: TRBV21-1; D: NA; size: once; DNA: TGTGCCAGCAGCAAAGCTTCGAGGGGGCGCGCCGGGGAGCTGTTTTTT; CDR3: CASSKASRGRAGELFF
J: TRBJ1-5; V: TRBV9; D: NA; size: NA; DNA: TGTGCCAGCAGCGGCCTCGCCGGGGATCAGCCCCAGCATTTT; CDR3: CASSGLAGDQPQHF
J: TRBJ1-5; V: TRBV10-2; D: TRBD1; size: NA; DNA: TGCGCCAGCAGTGCACAGGGGAATCAGCCCCAGCATTTT; CDR3: CASSAQGNQPQHF
J: TRBJ1-2; V: TRBV13; D: NA; size: few; DNA: TGTGCCAGCAGCTCAAAGGGGTCCTATGGCTACACCTTC; CDR3: CASSSKGSYGYTF
J: TRBJ1-5; V: TRBV10-1; D: TRBD1; size: NA; DNA: TGCGCCAGCAGTGAGCCGAACTTTGGACAGGGTGGTCAGCCCCAGCATTTT; CDR3: CASSEPNFGQGGQPQHF
J: TRBJ1-6; V: TRBV7-2; D: NA; size: once; DNA: TGTGCCAGCAGCCGGTTCAATTCACCCCTCCACTTT; CDR3: CASSRFNSPLHF
J: TRBJ1-1; V: TRBV29-1; D: NA; size: few; DNA: TGCAGCGTTGCTCGGGGGATGGAGACTGAAGCTTTCTTT; CDR3: CSVARGMETEAFF
J: TRBJ2-7; V: TRBV4-1; D: TRBD2; size: NA; DNA: TGCGCCAGCAGCCAATTTACTAGCGGGAGTCCCTCCTACGAGCAGTACTTC; CDR3: CASSQFTSGSPSYEQYF
J: TRBJ1-1; V: TRBV21-1; D: NA; size: NA; DNA: TGTGCCAGCAGCAGAAAGCCGGGACAGGGGGATCTGAACACTGAAGCTTTCTTT; CDR3: CASSRKPGQGDLNTEAFF
J: TRBJ1-1; V: TRBV6-1; D: NA; size: NA; DNA: TGTGCCAGCAGTGAAGGTTGGGCACCTGAAGCTTTCTTT; CDR3: CASSEGWAPEAFF
J: TRBJ2-2; V: TRBV5-1; D: TRBD1; size: NA; DNA: TGCGCCAGCAGCTACACAGGGGACACCGGGGAGCTGTTTTTT; CDR3: CASSYTGDTGELFF
J: TRBJ1-2; V: TRBV5-1; D: NA; size: few; DNA: TGCGCCAGCAGCTTGGGAGTACAGGGCGGCGGCTACACCTTC; CDR3: CASSLGVQGGGYTF
J: TRBJ2-7; V: TRBV6-1; D: NA; size: NA; DNA: TGTGCCAGCAGTGTCGAAGCGGAAACCTACGAGCAGTACTTC; CDR3: CASSVEAETYEQYF
J: TRBJ2-3; V: TRBV4-3; D: TRBD2; size: NA; DNA: TGCGCCAGCAGCGAAGGGACTAGCGGTACAGATACGCAGTATTTT; CDR3: CASSEGTSGTDTQYF
J: TRBJ1-1; V: TRBV5-8; D: NA; size: NA; DNA: TGTGCCAGCAGCTTGAGGAGTGAAGCTTTCTTT; CDR3: CASSLRSEAFF
J: TRBJ2-2; V: TRBV30; D: TRBD2; size: NA; DNA: TGTGCCTGGAGCTCACTAGCGGGTCTTTACACCGGGGAGCTGTTTTTT; CDR3: CAWSSLAGLYTGELFF
J: TRBJ2-2; V: TRBV11-3; D: TRBD2; size: NA; DNA: TGTGCCAGCACCCTCAGACTAGCGGGGAACACCGGGGAGCTGTTTTTT; CDR3: CASTLRLAGNTGELFF
J: TRBJ1-5; V: TRBV6-1; D: NA; size: NA; DNA: TGTGCCAGCAGTGATCGGGACACCTATCAGCCCCAGCATTTT; CDR3: CASSDRDTYQPQHF
J: TRBJ1-6; V: TRBV9; D: NA; size: NA; DNA: TGTGCCAGCAGCGGGAGAGCCTCTTGGGATTCACCCCTCCACTTT; CDR3: CASSGRASWDSPLHF
J: TRBJ1-1; V: TRBV6-6; D: NA; size: NA; DNA: TGTGCCAGCAGTTACTCGAGTATAGAAGCTTTCTTT; CDR3: CASSYSSIEAFF
J: TRBJ1-5; V: TRBV5-6; D: NA; size: once; DNA: TGTGCCAGCAGCTCGCGACAGCTTAATCAGCCCCAGCATTTT; CDR3: CASSSRQLNQPQHF
J: TRBJ1-1; V: TRBV7-2; D: TRBD1; size: NA; DNA: TGTGCCAGCAGCCGCGGGGACAGGAACACTGAAGCTTTCTTT; CDR3: CASSRGDRNTEAFF
J: TRBJ2-1; V: TRBV6-4; D: TRBD2; size: NA; DNA: TGTGCCAGCAGTGAGCGGGAGAAAGATGAGCAGTTCTTC; CDR3: CASSEREKDEQFF
J: TRBJ2-5; V: TRBV11-1; D: NA; size: NA; DNA: TGTGCCAGCAGCTTAGGAGGTCGGGAGACCCAGTACTTC; CDR3: CASSLGGRETQYF
J: TRBJ2-7; V: TRBV14; D: NA; size: NA; DNA: TGTGCCAGCAGCCAAGTTCCGGAGTCTCCGCAGTACTTC; CDR3: CASSQVPESPQYF
J: TRBJ2-6; V: TRBV9; D: NA; size: NA; DNA: TGTGCCAGCAGCGTAGATCAGGGGATATACTCTGGGGCCAACGTCCTGACTTTC; CDR3: CASSVDQGIYSGANVLTF
J: TRBJ2-3; V: TRBV27; D: TRBD2; size: NA; DNA: TGTGCCAGCAGTTTTATTCTCGGACTAGCGGGAGGGGTCCATCCAGATACGCAGTATTTT; CDR3: CASSFILGLAGGVHPDTQYF
J: TRBJ2-7; V: TRBV14; D: TRBD2; size: NA; DNA: TGTGCCAGCAGTTTCGGGGGGAGCTCCTACGAGCAGTACTTC; CDR3: CASSFGGSSYEQYF
J: TRBJ1-2; V: TRBV6-1; D: TRBD1; size: NA; DNA: TGTGCCAGCAGTGAGGGACAGAGGTATGGCTACACCTTC; CDR3: CASSEGQRYGYTF
J: TRBJ2-4; V: TRBV15; D: TRBD1; size: NA; DNA: TGTGCCACCAGCAGATTAGGACAGGGGGGTCGTTTTGGCAAAAACATTCAGTACTTC; CDR3: CATSRLGQGGRFGKNIQYF
J: TRBJ2-7; V: TRBV25-1; D: NA; size: NA; DNA: TGTGCCAGCAGTGGAGCAGGGATCAACGAGCAGTACTTC; CDR3: CASSGAGINEQYF
J: TRBJ2-2; V: TRBV19; D: NA; size: NA; DNA: TGTGCCAGTAGTAGTGGTGGGCAGGGCGCGAACACCGGGGAGCTGTTTTTT; CDR3: CASSSGGQGANTGELFF
J: TRBJ1-5; V: TRBV5-8; D: TRBD1; size: NA; DNA: TGTGCCAGCAGCTTGAGGACAGGGGATAGCAATCAGCCCCAGCATTTT; CDR3: CASSLRTGDSNQPQHF